This paragraph reports one T cell receptor beta chain. The sample comes from a study of response to subunit inactivated influenza vaccine. TCRdb re-analysed the RT-PCR reads in MiXCR, keeping a single row per CDR3 protein. This sample has approximately 680,000 distinct CDR3 sequences, with approximately 15% found just once. Germline values: CDR1 SGHTA, CDR2 FQGNSA. The CDR3 sequence is 15 residues long. V was clipped by 2 bases and J by 4 bases; unmatched bases: 7. This chain connects TRBV7-2 to TRBJ2-7; TRBD2 agrees at 8 bases. The sequence came from a man aged 45-65 years who received an inactivated influenza vaccine. The sample here was PBMCs from blood, taken 11 to 12 days after vaccination. The CDR3, as DNA: TGTGCCAGCAGCTTAATTGTGGGACTAGGGTACGAGCAGTACTTC. Its translation is CASSLIVGLGYEQYF. Full variable domain (rest looked up from reference TRBV7-2 and TRBJ2-7): GAGVSQSPSNKVTEKGKDVELRCDPISGHTALYWYRQSLGQGLEFLIYFQGNSAPDKSGLPSDRFSAERTGGSVSTLTIQRTQQEDSAVYLCASSLIVGLGYEQYFGPGTRLTVT.